The next 9 T cell receptor beta chains were all read from a single sample in a study of blood T cells in healthy people across ages. Together with a sample-barcoded 5' primer, a J-beta primer mix was included in a second PCR lasting roughly 6 to 12 cycles. Using its own MiXCR run on the 5' RACE reads, TCRdb lists one record per CDR3 protein. Of some 1.5 million distinct CDR3 sequences listed, over 25% are singletons. Sequencing was done on a sample of blood. These receptors came from a woman aged 25-40 years in good health.

This clonotype was seen a handful of times. The J gene is TRBJ2-3, the V gene TRBV28, with TRBD2 as a possible D gene (7 bases). CDR1 is MDHEN, CDR2 SYDVKM, per germline. The V end lost 8 bases, the J end lost 1 base, and 19 bases lay between the germline ends. The CDR3 is 16 amino acids. The CDR3 protein is CASSRGGGAGTDTQYF. The CDR3 DNA reads TGTGCCAGCTCACGTGGGGGGGGGGCTGGCACAGATACGCAGTATTTT.

This clonotype showed up just a few times. V usage is TRBV9 and J usage is TRBJ2-1, with D perhaps TRBD1 (5 bases). The ends were cut back, 4 bases at V and 3 bases at J, with 11 bases in the middle. This CDR3 has 14 amino acids. Germline CDR1 is SGDLS and CDR2 is YYNGEE. As DNA, the CDR3 is TGTGCCAGCAGCATCGACAGTTACTACAATGAGCAGTTCTTC. Residues: CASSIDSYYNEQFF.

The chain combines TRBV5-1 with TRBJ1-1; D call uncertain. This CDR3 has 14 amino acids. Germline V gives CDR1 SGHRS, CDR2 YFSETQ. V lost 3 bases, J lost 1 base, and 10 bases lay in between. The CDR3 DNA is TGCGCCAGCAGCTGGTATGGTGCGAACACTGAAGCTTTCTTT. Amino acid sequence: CASSWYGANTEAFF. The full variable domain, in which reference TRBV5-1 and TRBJ1-1 provide the parts outside the CDR3, is KAGVTQTPRYLIKTRGQQVTLSCSPISGHRSVSWYQQTPGQGLQFLFEYFSETQRNKGNFPGRFSGRQFSNSRSEMNVSTLELGDSALYLCASSWYGANTEAFFGQGTRLTVV.

The chain employs TRBV5-5 and TRBJ2-5, with 9 bases that match TRBD2. There are 16 residues in the CDR3. Germline-derived CDR1 and CDR2 are SGHKS and YYEKEE (reference sequence). J gave up 1 base and V 0 bases, and 4 bases lay outside the gene matches. CDR3: CASSLALAGSQETQYF. In DNA form, the CDR3 reads TGTGCCAGCAGCTTGGCCCTAGCGGGATCCCAAGAGACCCAGTACTTC.

The chain couples TRBV12-3 or TRBV12-4 to TRBJ1-6, with 8 bases matching TRBD1. V dropped 7 bases and J dropped 4; count of bases not matched to a gene: 3. CDR3 length equals 14 residues. CDR3 DNA: TGTGCCAGCACTGGGACAGGTTATAATTCACCCCTCCACTTT. It encodes CASTGTGYNSPLHF.

In this sample, this clonotype turned up a few times. This rearrangement joins TRBV9 to TRBJ2-1; D remains unclear. Germline CDR1 reads SGDLS; CDR2 reads YYNGEE. The CDR3 extends over 14 amino acids. V was trimmed by 0 bases and J by 10 bases, leaving 14 bases between them. In DNA, the CDR3 is TGTGCCAGCAGCGTAGCCGCGGATGGAACCGAGCAGTTCTTC. Translating it yields CASSVAADGTEQFF.

The chain carries TRBV7-2 and TRBJ2-1; the D gene is possibly TRBD2 (6 bases). The ends were cut back, 4 bases at V and 9 bases at J, with 19 bases in the middle. From germline, CDR1 is SGHTA and CDR2 FQGNSA. The CDR3 is 15 amino acids. Here the CDR3 DNA reads TGTGCCAGCAGCTCCCGTTCGCTTGCGGGGCCTGAGCAGTTCTTC. It encodes CASSSRSLAGPEQFF.

This clonotype has more than one count but fewer than ten. The chain is built from TRBV6-1 and TRBJ1-5; D not resolved. The germline gives CDR1 MNHNS, CDR2 SASEGT. CDR3 size: 15 residues. Trimming removed 0 bases from V and 2 bases from J, with 8 bases in between. This chain's CDR3 is CASSEAGSGNQPQHF. CDR3 sequence (DNA): TGTGCCAGCAGTGAAGCGGGATCCGGCAATCAGCCCCAGCATTTT.

The chain joins TRBV2 to TRBJ2-1; TRBD2 matches 13 bases. After removal of 3 bases from V and 7 bases from J, the junction contained 3 bases not matched to a gene. This CDR3 has 15 residues. Germline lookup yields CDR1 SNHLY and CDR2 FYNNEI. The CDR3 nucleotides are TGTGCCAGCAGTGAGGGACTAGCGGGGAAAAATGAGCAGTTCTTC. Protein product: CASSEGLAGKNEQFF.